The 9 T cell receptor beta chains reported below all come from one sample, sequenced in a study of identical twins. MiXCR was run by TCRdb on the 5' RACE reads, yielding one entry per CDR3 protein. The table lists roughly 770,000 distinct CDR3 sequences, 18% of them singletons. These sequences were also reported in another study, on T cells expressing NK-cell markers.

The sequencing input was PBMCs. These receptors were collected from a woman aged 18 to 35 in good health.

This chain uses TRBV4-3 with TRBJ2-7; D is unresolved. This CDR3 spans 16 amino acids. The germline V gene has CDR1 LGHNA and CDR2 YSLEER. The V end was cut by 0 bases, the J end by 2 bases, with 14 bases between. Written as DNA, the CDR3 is TGCGCCAGCAGCCAAGACACGTCTACTTTTCCCTACGAGCAGTACTTC. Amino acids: CASSQDTSTFPYEQYF.

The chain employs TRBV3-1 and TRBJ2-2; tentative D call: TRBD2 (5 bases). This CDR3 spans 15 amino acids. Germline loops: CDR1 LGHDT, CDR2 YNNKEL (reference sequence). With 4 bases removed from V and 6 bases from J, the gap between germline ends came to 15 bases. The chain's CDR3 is CASSLKWTSAGELFF. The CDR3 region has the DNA TGTGCCAGCAGCCTTAAATGGACTTCGGCCGGGGAGCTGTTTTTT.

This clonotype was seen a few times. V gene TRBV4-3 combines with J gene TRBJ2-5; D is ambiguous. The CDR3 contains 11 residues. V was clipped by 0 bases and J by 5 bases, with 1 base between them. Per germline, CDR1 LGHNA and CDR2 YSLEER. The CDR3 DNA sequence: TGCGCCAGCAGCCAAGACGAGACCCAGTACTTC. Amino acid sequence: CASSQDETQYF.

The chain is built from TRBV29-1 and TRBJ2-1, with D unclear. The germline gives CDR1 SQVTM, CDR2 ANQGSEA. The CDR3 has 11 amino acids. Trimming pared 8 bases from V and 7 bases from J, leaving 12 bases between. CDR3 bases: TGCAGCCTATCAATGAGGAATGAGCAGTTCTTC. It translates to CSLSMRNEQFF.

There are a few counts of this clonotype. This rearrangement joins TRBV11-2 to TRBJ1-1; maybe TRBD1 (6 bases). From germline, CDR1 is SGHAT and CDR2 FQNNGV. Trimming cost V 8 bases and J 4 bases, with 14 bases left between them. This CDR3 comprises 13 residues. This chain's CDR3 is CASGVDRSTEAFF. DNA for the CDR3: TGTGCCAGCGGAGTCGACAGGTCCACTGAAGCTTTCTTT.

The CDR3 DNA reads TGTGCCAGCAGCCCAGGACTAGCGGGGGGCAACGAGCAGTACTTC. It encodes CASSPGLAGGNEQYF. V gene TRBV4-2 combines with J gene TRBJ2-7; 14 nucleotides match TRBD2. This CDR3 is 15 amino acids long. Germline CDR1 LGHNA, CDR2 YNFKEQ. Trimming took 4 bases from V and 5 from J; bases not matched to a gene: 4.

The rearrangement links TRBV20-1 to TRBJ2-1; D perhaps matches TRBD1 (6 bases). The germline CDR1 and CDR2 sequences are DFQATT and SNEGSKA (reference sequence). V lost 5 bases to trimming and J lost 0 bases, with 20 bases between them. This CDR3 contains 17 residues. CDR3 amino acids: CSAPKGTPSSSYNEQFF. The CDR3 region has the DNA TGCAGTGCTCCTAAGGGGACACCATCGAGCTCCTACAATGAGCAGTTCTTC.

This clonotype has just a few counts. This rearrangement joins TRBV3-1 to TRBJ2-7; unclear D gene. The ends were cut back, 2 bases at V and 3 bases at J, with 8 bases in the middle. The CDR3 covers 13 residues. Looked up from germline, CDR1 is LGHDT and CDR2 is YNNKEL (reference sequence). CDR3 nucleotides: TGTGCCAGCAGCCAAAGGGCCATCTACGAGCAGTACTTC. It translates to CASSQRAIYEQYF.

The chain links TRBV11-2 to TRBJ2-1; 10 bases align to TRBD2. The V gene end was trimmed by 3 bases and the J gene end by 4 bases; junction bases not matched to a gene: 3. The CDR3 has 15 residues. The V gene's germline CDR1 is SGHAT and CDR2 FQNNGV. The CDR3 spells CASSFTSGVYNEQFF. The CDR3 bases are TGTGCCAGCAGCTTTACTAGCGGGGTTTACAATGAGCAGTTCTTC.